The clone carrying this T cell receptor beta chain was seen only a few times. Antigen: not known. TCRdb processed the RACE reads anew with MiXCR; each CDR3 protein has one entry. Among roughly 380,000 distinct CDR3 sequences listed, 4.5% to 6% were seen once. The sample belongs to a study of human T cells and chemical hapten exposure. The study's findings and limits: TCRs exceeding a frequency of 1 in 1000 stayed unchanged under DPC sensitization.

The CDR3 sequence is 17 residues long. With 2 bases removed from V and 1 base from J, the gap between germline ends came to 17 bases. Time point noted: pre-sensitization, week 0. Treatment specified: therapeutic diphenylcyclopropenone sensitization with weekly scalp DPC. Each donor was an alopecia patient between 18 and 70 years of age who qualified for DPC. The sample consisted of whole blood, taken in connection with sensitization to the hapten diphenylcyclopropenone (DPC). The chain uses TRBV12-3 or TRBV12-4 and TRBJ1-2, with D possibly being TRBD1 (5 bases). This TCR was recovered from a woman between 45 and 65 years old with alopecia areata. Some clones in this sample may be carry-over from other donors' samples. The CDR3: CASSLLGMTAFNYGYTF. The DNA of the CDR3 is TGTGCCAGCAGTTTATTGGGGATGACAGCATTTAACTATGGCTACACCTTC.